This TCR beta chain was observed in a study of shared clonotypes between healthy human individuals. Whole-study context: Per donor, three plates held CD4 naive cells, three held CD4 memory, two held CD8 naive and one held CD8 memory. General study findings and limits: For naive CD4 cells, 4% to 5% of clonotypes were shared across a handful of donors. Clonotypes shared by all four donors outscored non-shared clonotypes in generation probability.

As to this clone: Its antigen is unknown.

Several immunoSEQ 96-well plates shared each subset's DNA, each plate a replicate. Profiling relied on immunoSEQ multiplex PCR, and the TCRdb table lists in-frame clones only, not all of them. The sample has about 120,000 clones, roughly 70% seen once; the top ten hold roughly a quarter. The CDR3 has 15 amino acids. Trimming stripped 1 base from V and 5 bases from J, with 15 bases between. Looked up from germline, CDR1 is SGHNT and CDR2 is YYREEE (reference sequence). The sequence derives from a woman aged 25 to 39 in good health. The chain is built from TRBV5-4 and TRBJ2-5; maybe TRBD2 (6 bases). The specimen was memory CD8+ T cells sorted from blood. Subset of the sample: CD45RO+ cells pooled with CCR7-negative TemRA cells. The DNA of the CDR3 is TGTGCCAGCAGCTTGATCGGGAGTAGTCGGGAGACCCAGTACTTC. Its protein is CASSLIGSSRETQYF.